This TCR beta chain emerged from a study of blood T cell repertoires in COVID-19. Background on the study: Acute and convalescent COVID-19 specimens originated in the United States, Italy and Spain. T cells, B-cell-depleted T cells, or PBMCs provided the cDNA or gDNA that served as material.

The CDR3 is 15 residues long. V was clipped by 1 base and J by 1 base, with 7 bases between them. Germline CDR1 SGHAT, CDR2 FQNNGV. Original methodology: Nucleated cell counts were estimated from reference gene primer amplification. Method: immunoSEQ multiplex PCR; TCRdb's copy keeps in-frame clones and lacks some. The D gene and trimming were derived from the DNA, and the V and J assignments and clone size from that table. The data contain approximately 180,000 clones, 70% to 90% of them singletons. This clonotype was obtained from a man between 60 and 75 years old with acute or convalescent COVID-19. The chain links TRBV11-2 to TRBJ1-4; D gene unclear. The sample comprised peripheral blood. This CDR3 is CASSLGTLTNEKLFF. CDR3 coding DNA: TGTGCCAGCAGCTTAGGGACTTTAACTAATGAAAAACTGTTTTTT.